This T cell receptor beta chain was identified during a study of T cell changes during pregnancy in multiple sclerosis (dated by TCRdb to the late 2010s). Describing the broader study: The study examined how the T cell repertoire changed over the course of pregnancy in women with multiple sclerosis.

The library came from the immunoSEQ multiplex PCR assay. The source is immuneACCESS, and TCRdb retained only in-frame sequences with V and J called. Part of the clones is not carried over; for the studies checked, unresolved V genes explain less than half of this, and the remainder is unexplained. The sample table shows around 92,000 clones, and approximately 92% are seen once. The ten biggest clones cover 3.5% to 4.5% of the sample. Per the germline V gene, MNHNS is the CDR1 and SASEGT is the CDR2. Trimming at the junction amounts to 4 bases on V and 2 bases on J, and the germline ends lie 9 bases apart. The cysteine opens and the phenylalanine closes a CDR3 of 14 amino acids. Only CDR3 DNA is held: 42 bases, read in frame from base 1. In the case of this clone: There is no known antigen for this receptor. There are no base qualities to consult, and no much larger clone falls within one base.

The sequence derives from a female donor with multiple sclerosis, enrolled in a pregnancy study. This material consisted of peripheral blood, taken in the first trimester of pregnancy. The V gene is TRBV6-1 and the J gene is TRBJ1-5; the D gene is unclear. The DNA reads as follows: TGTGCCAGCAGTGTTCTGGCAGGCAATCAGCCCCAGCATTTT. This is translated as CASSVLAGNQPQHF.